The clone carrying this T cell receptor (beta chain) has just a few counts. This record belongs to a study of patients and donors after allogeneic stem cell transplantation. TCRdb re-called the RT-PCR reads through MiXCR, storing one row per CDR3 protein. This table has 400,000 to 450,000 distinct CDR3 sequences, more than 15% appearing once. The CDR3 is 17 amino acids. Germline V gene data show CDR1 as SGHVS and CDR2 as FQNEAQ. V shed 4 bases and J 4 bases; nucleotides not matched to a gene: 10. The sample consisted of blood, either unsorted or a sorted T cell fraction (not recorded which). The chain links TRBV7-8 to TRBJ2-7, with TRBD2 matching over 13 bases. This receptor was taken from a human donor who was either an allogeneic HSCT recipient or a stem cell or donor lymphocyte infusion donor (not recorded which). It is not recorded whose cells these are; they may come from a transplant donor. CDR3: CASSSFGLAGVWYEQYF. The DNA for the CDR3 is TGTGCCAGCAGCTCCTTTGGACTAGCGGGAGTATGGTACGAGCAGTACTTC.